The clone carrying this TCR beta chain was found once. The antigen is undetermined. The data belong to a study of STAT5B mutations in CD4+ large granular lymphocyte leukemia. The study's findings and limits: TRBV06-family usage was enriched in top patient clones (8/27) versus controls (2/35). CD4-sorted patient repertoires seemed more clonal than healthy CD4+ repertoires.

CDR1 SGHTS and CDR2 YDEGEE come from the germline V gene. V gave up 4 bases and J gave up 10 bases, with 20 bases separating them. The CDR3 has 15 amino acids. Assay used: immunoSEQ multiplex PCR; TCRdb lists only in-frame clones, some missing. In the table there are tens of thousands of clones, more than 70% of which are singletons. The clonotype comes from a human donor in good health. The genes are TRBV5-8 and TRBJ1-4, with D perhaps matching TRBD1 (6 bases). The sequenced material came from CD4+ T cells from blood buffy coats. The CDR3 loop is CASSNRAAERGKLFF. In DNA form, the CDR3 reads TGTGCCAGCAGCAACAGGGCCGCAGAGCGCGGAAAACTGTTTTTT. The full variable domain, completed using reference TRBV5-8 and TRBJ1-4, is EAGVTQSPTHLIKTRGQQATLRCSPISGHTSVYWYQQALGLGLQFLLWYDEGEERNRGNFPPRFSGRQFPNYSSELNVNALELEDSALYLCASSNRAAERGKLFFGSGTQLSVL.